This T cell receptor (beta chain) was found in a study of T cells in Graves' hyperthyroidism and ophthalmopathy. Study-level findings and limits: Blood also contained most expanded thyroid clonotypes above 0.001. Ophthalmopathy was distinguished from stable hyperthyroidism by 13 V-J signatures.

The V gene end was trimmed by 6 bases and the J gene end by 4 bases; junction bases not matched to a gene: 8. This CDR3 comprises 14 residues. RNA transcripts provided the source from which TCR beta CDR3 regions were amplified. TCR CDR3 regions were first amplified by RT-PCR with HTBI primers. TCRdb reanalysed the multiplex PCR reads using MiXCR and keeps one entry per CDR3 protein. The sample has roughly 700,000 distinct CDR3 sequences, around 15% seen once. This clonotype was detected only a few times. Antigen: not known. This TCR derives from a man in his fifties with Graves' hyperthyroidism. V is TRBV12-3 or TRBV12-4 and J is TRBJ1-1; TRBD1 agrees at 7 bases. Material: blood. As DNA, the CDR3 is TGTGCCAGCAGAGTAGGACAGGCCAGCACTGAAGCTTTCTTT. Its protein product is CASRVGQASTEAFF.